These T cell receptor beta chains were read from a single sample in a study of blood T cell repertoires in COVID-19. Using immunoSEQ multiplex PCR, the repertoire was profiled, and TCRdb retains in-frame clones only, with some absent. The table lists roughly 300,000 clones, 85% of them singletons. The sample taken for sequencing was PBMCs or T cells enriched from blood (not recorded which). The receptor source for this set is a woman in her 50s who had recovered from COVID-19. Both conserved end residues are part of each CDR3.

V: TRBV10-3
CDR3: CAIGQQETQYF

V: TRBV7-3
CDR3: CASSSTAGTGEETQYF

V: TRBV3-1/TRBV3-2
CDR3: CASSQGGLAGFEQFF

V: TRBV11-2
CDR3: CASSLSDSPLHF

V: TRBV11-2
CDR3: CASSRGPLKGTDTQYF

V: TRBV7-2
CDR3: CASSKNAGVPYNEQFF

V: TRBV6-5
CDR3: CASSQGQPSGNTIYF

V: TRBV25-1
CDR3: CASSARGLAGPDTQYF

V: TRBV11-2
CDR3: CASSLGGTGTAFYGYTF

V: TRBV5-1
CDR3: CASSLDGQPRQGYTF

V: TRBV5-8
CDR3: CASSPRKTSGSPGELFF

V: TRBV5-4
CDR3: CASSDTSDTQYF

V: TRBV11-2
CDR3: CASSPADGYNEQFF

V: TRBV7-2
CDR3: CASSLISAGTVSYEQYF

V: TRBV9
CDR3: CASSVSGSGSYEQYF

V: TRBV5-1
CDR3: CASSLSSGNYGYTF

V: TRBV29-1
CDR3: CSVELVVNEQFF

V: TRBV7-7
CDR3: CASSSERALPGELFF

V: TRBV4-2
CDR3: CASSQELTGNYGYTF